Each of the 18 T cell receptor beta chains below was sequenced from the same sample in a study of OX40 agonist ivuxolimab in advanced cancers. Assay used: immunoSEQ multiplex PCR; TCRdb lists only in-frame clones, some missing. The table shows about 94,000 clones, with roughly 87% occurring only once. The sample consisted of CD4+ or CD8+ T cells sorted from blood, taken in a trial of the OX40 agonist ivuxolimab. These receptor sequences come from an adult with an advanced solid tumor such as melanoma, head and neck, liver or kidney cancer.

The CDR3 bases are TGTGCCTCCCTGCACGTGACAGGAAACTATGGCTACACCTTC. This encodes CASLHVTGNYGYTF. The gene calls are TRBV30 and TRBJ1-2; D may be TRBD1 (6 bases). V was pared by 7 bases and J by 2 bases, with 17 bases between. This CDR3 is 14 amino acids long. Germline V gives CDR1 GTSNPN, CDR2 SVGIG (reference sequence).

V and J are TRBV10-1 and TRBJ2-5; perhaps TRBD1 as D (5 bases). This CDR3 is built from 19 residues. Germline-derived CDR1 and CDR2 are WNHNN and SYGVQD (reference sequence). Trimming cost V 0 bases and J 1 base, with 21 bases left between them. The CDR3 nucleotides read TGCGCCAGCAGTGAGTCGGTAGTCAGTAGGGGCTGGTCCCAAGAGACCCAGTACTTC. Its protein product is CASSESVVSRGWSQETQYF.

The chain couples TRBV5-1 to TRBJ1-1; 8 bases are a match to TRBD1. The CDR3 loop spans 15 amino acids. Germline V gives CDR1 SGHRS, CDR2 YFSETQ. The ends lost 4 bases at V and 5 bases at J; junction bases unmatched: 10. CDR3 DNA sequence: TGCGCCAGCAGCCCTTCAGGGGGCGAGGTGACTGAAGCTTTCTTT. Its protein product is CASSPSGGEVTEAFF.

The V gene is TRBV30, the J gene TRBJ1-5; D might be TRBD1 (6 bases). V was trimmed by 6 bases and J by 7 bases, leaving 16 bases between them. The CDR3 has 13 residues. The V gene's germline CDR1 is GTSNPN and CDR2 SVGIG (reference sequence). In nucleotides, the CDR3 is TGTGCCTGTCAACACAGGGAGGACCAGCCCCAGCATTTT. Amino acids: CACQHREDQPQHF. Complete variable domain (other parts from reference TRBV30 and TRBJ1-5): SQTIHQWPATLVQPVGSPLSLECTVEGTSNPNLYWYRQAAGRGLQLLFYSVGIGQISSEVPQNLSASRPQDRQFILSSKKLLLSDSGFYLCACQHREDQPQHFGDGTRLSIL.

This chain links TRBV2 with TRBJ1-6; TRBD1 is a possible D gene (5 bases). The ends were cut back, 5 bases at V and 7 bases at J, with 12 bases in the middle. CDR1 is SNHLY and CDR2 is FYNNEI in the germline V gene. The CDR3 consists of 14 residues. The CDR3 nucleotides are TGTGCCAGCAGTCTCCTGACAGTGAATTCACCCCTCCACTTT. This translates into CASSLLTVNSPLHF. The full variable domain, its missing parts supplied by reference TRBV2 and TRBJ1-6, is EPEVTQTPSHQVTQMGQEVILRCVPISNHLYFYWYRQILGQKVEFLVSFYNNEISEKSEIFDDQFSVERPDGSNFTLKIRSTKLEDSAMYFCASSLLTVNSPLHFGNGTRLTVT.

This sequence joins TRBV5-4 and TRBJ2-1; TRBD2 aligns across 8 bases. The CDR3 loop spans 14 amino acids. Germline V gene data show CDR1 as SGHNT and CDR2 as YYREEE (reference sequence). V lost 3 bases and J lost 7; bases outside the gene matches: 6. CDR3 DNA: TGTGCCAGCAGCTCCGGGACTAGTCGTAATGAGCAGTTCTTC. This encodes CASSSGTSRNEQFF. Looking up the rest from reference TRBV5-4 and TRBJ2-1 gives the full variable domain: ETGVTQSPTHLIKTRGQQVTLRCSSQSGHNTVSWYQQALGQGPQFIFQYYREEENGRGNFPPRFSGLQFPNYSSELNVNALELDDSALYLCASSSGTSRNEQFFGPGTRLTVL.

V and J are TRBV4-1 and TRBJ2-4, with D perhaps TRBD2 (6 bases). Trimming removed 6 bases at V and 7 bases at J, with 19 bases between. Per germline, CDR1 MGHRA and CDR2 YSYEKL. This CDR3 comprises 15 residues. The CDR3 DNA is TGCGCCAGCAGGGCCCCCGGGGCGACTAGTAACATTCAGTACTTC. Translated: CASRAPGATSNIQYF.

This rearrangement joins TRBV7-8 to TRBJ1-1; no reliable D call. CDR3 length: 15 residues. Per germline, CDR1 SGHVS and CDR2 FQNEAQ. The germline V and J ends were trimmed by 5 bases and 6 bases, with 19 bases remaining between them. The DNA of the CDR3 is TGTGCCAGCAGCGCCCCTCCTCGAGGCAGCGCTGAAGCTTTCTTT. Translated, it gives CASSAPPRGSAEAFF.

The chain joins TRBV7-6 to TRBJ2-5; 7 bases align to TRBD1. Germline V gene lookup returns CDR1 SGHVS and CDR2 FNYEAQ. This CDR3 has 16 residues. After removal of 4 bases from V and 1 base from J, the junction contained 9 bases not matched to a gene. CDR3 loop: CASSSTRQGGQETQYF. In DNA form, the CDR3 reads TGTGCCAGCAGCTCCACTCGACAGGGCGGCCAAGAGACCCAGTACTTC.

DNA for the CDR3: TGTGCCAGCAGTTACTCAGTGCGGGGGGCGGGCAATGAGCAGTTCTTC. It is translated as CASSYSVRGAGNEQFF. This chain connects TRBV6-6 to TRBJ2-1, with 8 bases that match TRBD2. CDR1 MNHNY and CDR2 SVGAGI come from the germline V gene (reference sequence). CDR3 length: 16 amino acids. Losses at the gene ends were 0 bases for V and 6 bases for J; bases not matched to a gene: 7.

V and J are TRBV18 and TRBJ1-4; 7 nucleotides match TRBD1. The length of the CDR3 is 17 residues. Germline trimming cut 4 bases from V and 4 bases from J; bases unmatched to any gene: 12. The germline V gene has CDR1 KGHSH and CDR2 LQKENI. The CDR3: CASSQTGVRRNNEKLFF. In DNA form, the CDR3 reads TGTGCCAGCTCACAAACAGGGGTGCGAAGGAATAATGAAAAACTGTTTTTT.

J is TRBJ1-5 and V is TRBV19; TRBD1 might be the D (5 bases). Germline lookup yields CDR1 LNHDA and CDR2 SQIVND (reference sequence). Trimming removed 2 bases at V and 6 bases at J, with 11 bases between. CDR3 length equals 14 residues. The CDR3 nucleotides are TGTGCCAGTAGTATACACGAAAGGGGTCAGCCCCAGCATTTT. This gives the protein CASSIHERGQPQHF.

V usage is TRBV10-1 and J usage is TRBJ2-3; TRBD2 is a possible D gene (6 bases). V lost 4 bases to trimming and J lost 2 bases, with 16 bases between them. The CDR3 extends over 16 amino acids. Germline values: CDR1 WNHNN, CDR2 SYGVQD (reference sequence). The CDR3 nucleotides are TGCGCCAGCAGTGCCCGGGGGAGAGAAAACACAGATACGCAGTATTTT. Translating it yields CASSARGRENTDTQYF.

The chain recombines TRBV27 with TRBJ2-5; the D gene could be TRBD1 or TRBD2 (6 bases each). Germline V CDR1 and CDR2: MNHEY, SMNVEV (reference sequence). There are 14 residues in the CDR3. Trimming stripped 5 bases from V and 4 bases from J, with 14 bases between. In DNA, the CDR3 is TGTGCCAGCAGTCTCGGGGGCTTGGGAGAGACCCAGTACTTC. Translated, it gives CASSLGGLGETQYF.

This clone was found a few times. At the DNA level, this CDR3 is encoded by other sequences in the same sample as well. The V gene is TRBV10-3, the J gene TRBJ1-1; possible D gene TRBD1, 5 bases. This CDR3 comprises 13 residues. Trimming removed 4 bases at V and 5 bases at J, with 11 bases between. Germline V gene data show CDR1 as ENHRY and CDR2 as SYGVKD. CDR3 region: CAISGGKGTEAFF. The CDR3 bases are TGTGCCATCAGTGGGGGGAAAGGAACTGAAGCTTTCTTT.

The rearrangement links TRBV29-1 to TRBJ2-4; 8 bases are shared with TRBD1. The V gene end was trimmed by 6 bases and the J gene end by 6 bases; junction bases not matched to a gene: 7. Germline CDR1 and CDR2: SQVTM and ANQGSEA. The length of the CDR3 is 13 residues. The CDR3 reads CSVDGQGVNIQYF. CDR3 nucleotide sequence: TGCAGCGTCGACGGACAGGGCGTAAACATTCAGTACTTC.

V and J are TRBV4-1 and TRBJ2-7; TRBD1 matches 9 bases. The CDR3 is 17 residues long. Losses at the gene ends were 4 bases for V and 0 bases for J; bases not matched to a gene: 10. CDR1 and CDR2 from the germline V gene are MGHRA and YSYEKL. The CDR3 protein is CASSLRGQGGDSYEQYF. In DNA form, the CDR3 reads TGCGCCAGCAGCCTCCGGGGACAGGGTGGAGACTCCTACGAGCAGTACTTC.

The V gene is TRBV5-4, the J gene TRBJ2-7; TRBD1 is a possible D gene (6 bases). The CDR3 covers 16 residues. Between the trimmed V and J ends, which lost 3 bases and 2 bases, there was a span of 18 bases. Germline V CDR1 and CDR2: SGHNT, YYREEE (reference sequence). The CDR3 DNA sequence: TGTGCCAGCAGCTCATTAAAATCCGGGACACCCTACGAGCAGTACTTC. Encoded protein: CASSSLKSGTPYEQYF.